The 32 T cell receptor beta chains given below trace back to one sample, sequenced in a study of T-cell reconstitution after alpha-beta-depleted transplantation in children (dated by TCRdb to about 2016). Libraries came from PCR. These reads were obtained on an Illumina HiSeq 2500. To normalize quantification of the TCRbeta repertoire, the TCR libraries were built with molecular barcoding that relied on unique molecular identifiers. The raw public data were reprocessed by TCRdb itself: fastp quality trimming at Q25, MiXCR clonotype calling, in-frame beta chains only. Duplicate CDR3 protein sequences are folded into a single record with the most common DNA and genes. Counted in this sample were hundreds of thousands of distinct CDR3 sequences; just under 8.5% of them appeared once. The ten most abundant clones make up 5% to 7% of the sample. In the paper's terms, the treatment or condition label means: allogeneic hematopoietic cell transplantation with graft depleted of TCRalphabeta T cells and CD19 B cells.

Here the sequenced sample was PBMCs, mostly from graft donor cells, taken 180 days after TCRalphabeta/CD19-depleted stem cell transplant. Receptors were obtained from a male patient younger than 18 who had a stem cell transplant for acute lymphoblastic leukemia, so the T cells may come from the graft donor.

This clonotype was counted ten times or more. The rearrangement links TRBV7-9 to TRBJ2-1; TRBD2 matches at 9 bases. The CDR3 consists of 14 residues. Per the germline V gene, CDR1 is SEHNR and CDR2 is FQNEAQ (reference sequence). V lost 8 bases and J lost 7; bases outside the gene matches: 9. The CDR3 loop reads CASQGLALQNEQFF. In DNA, the CDR3 is TGTGCCAGCCAGGGACTAGCCTTGCAGAATGAGCAGTTCTTC.

This clonotype has ten or more counts. The V gene is TRBV29-1, the J gene TRBJ2-1; D may be TRBD1 (6 bases). CDR3 length equals 12 residues. With 6 bases removed from V and 4 bases from J, the gap between germline ends came to 10 bases. The germline V gene has CDR1 SQVTM and CDR2 ANQGSEA. The CDR3 DNA reads TGCAGCGTGGTAGGACAGTACAATGAGCAGTTCTTC. It yields the protein CSVVGQYNEQFF.

This clonotype was detected many times. The rearrangement joins TRBV6-2 or TRBV6-3 to TRBJ2-7; a possible D gene is TRBD1 (6 bases). The CDR3 spans 17 residues. Germline CDR1 is MNHEY and CDR2 is SVGEGT. V dropped 4 bases and J dropped 2 bases, with 21 bases sitting between them. CDR3 sequence: CASSFVPTGSRPYEQYF. For the CDR3, the DNA is TGTGCCAGCAGTTTCGTTCCTACAGGGAGTCGCCCCTACGAGCAGTACTTC.

The table lists this clonotype with many counts. The chain couples TRBV5-5 to TRBJ2-1; weak D call: TRBD2 (6 bases). The CDR3 length is 15 residues. The germline V gene has CDR1 SGHKS and CDR2 YYEKEE (reference sequence). Trimming left V 0 bases short and J 4 bases short, with 11 bases between. This CDR3 reads CASSLAREPYNEQFF. For the CDR3, the DNA is TGTGCCAGCAGCTTGGCCCGGGAGCCGTACAATGAGCAGTTCTTC.

This clonotype was counted at least ten times. This chain joins TRBV11-2 and TRBJ2-2; 11 bases are shared with TRBD2. CDR1 is SGHAT, CDR2 FQNNGV, per germline. CDR3 length equals 21 residues. J gave up 2 bases and V 6 bases, and 20 bases lay outside the gene matches. Here the CDR3 DNA reads TGTGCCAGCAGGGTCCCCCTCAGACTAGCGGGGACCCTTTTAAACACCGGGGAGCTGTTTTTT. This translates into CASRVPLRLAGTLLNTGELFF.

This clonotype was recorded many times. This chain links TRBV5-1 with TRBJ1-5; 10 bases are shared with TRBD1. The V gene's germline CDR1 is SGHRS and CDR2 YFSETQ. This CDR3 comprises 14 residues. V shed 4 bases, J shed 7 bases, and the junction held 5 bases outside the gene matches. The CDR3, as DNA: TGCGCCAGCAGCCCTCGGACAGGGGGACAGCCCCAGCATTTT. Amino acids: CASSPRTGGQPQHF.

On this clonotype: A much larger clone differs from this one at a single base, so this may be a read error. V and J are TRBV14 and TRBJ2-1; TRBD2 matches 14 bases. Trimming took 4 bases from V and 6 from J; bases not matched to a gene: 2. This CDR3 is built from 15 residues. Germline V CDR1 and CDR2: SGHDN, FVKESK. The CDR3 protein is CASSPTSGRANEQFF. In nucleotides, the CDR3 is TGTGCCAGCAGCCCGACTAGCGGGAGGGCCAATGAGCAGTTCTTC.

The table lists this clonotype with many counts. The rearrangement uses TRBV20-1 and TRBJ2-3, with unresolved D. Germline CDR1 is DFQATT and CDR2 is SNEGSKA (reference sequence). This CDR3 region has 14 residues. V lost 5 bases to trimming and J lost 0 bases, with 12 bases between them. The CDR3 sequence is CSAPPPGSTDTQYF. The DNA of the CDR3 is TGCAGTGCTCCCCCGCCGGGTAGCACAGATACGCAGTATTTT.

The chain carries TRBV4-2 and TRBJ2-1, with D perhaps TRBD1 or TRBD2 (6 bases each). Germline V gene lookup returns CDR1 LGHNA and CDR2 YNFKEQ. The CDR3 runs to 15 residues. The V and J ends lost 4 bases and 2 bases respectively, with 12 bases between them. In nucleotides, the CDR3 is TGTGCCAGCAGCCCTGACGGGGGCGCCTACAATGAGCAGTTCTTC. This codes for CASSPDGGAYNEQFF.

This clonotype was detected many times. The chain links TRBV29-1 to TRBJ1-2; D unresolved. The V and J ends lost 0 bases and 5 bases respectively, with 7 bases between them. This CDR3 has 12 residues. CDR1 SQVTM and CDR2 ANQGSEA come from the germline V gene. The CDR3 region is CSVEDNPYGYTF. CDR3 sequence (DNA): TGCAGCGTTGAAGATAATCCTTATGGCTACACCTTC.

This chain connects TRBV19 to TRBJ1-2, with TRBD1 matching over 7 bases. V gave up 8 bases and J gave up 2 bases; unmatched junction bases: 5. Germline V gene sequence: CDR1 LNHDA, CDR2 SQIVND (reference sequence). The CDR3 consists of 13 residues. CDR3 in amino acids: CASVEGQNYGYTF. CDR3 bases: TGTGCCAGTGTGGAGGGACAGAACTATGGCTACACCTTC. The complete variable domain, with remaining parts taken from reference TRBV19 and TRBJ1-2, reads DGGITQSPKYLFRKEGQNVTLSCEQNLNHDAMYWYRQDPGQGLRLIYYSQIVNDFQKGDIAEGYSVSREKKESFPLTVTSAQKNPTAFYLCASVEGQNYGYTFGSGTRLTVV.

This clonotype was counted at least ten times. The rearrangement links TRBV11-2 to TRBJ1-2; D might be TRBD1 (5 bases). The CDR3 is 15 residues long. Germline CDR1 reads SGHAT; CDR2 reads FQNNGV. V was pared by 5 bases and J by 4 bases, with 17 bases between. As DNA, the CDR3 is TGTGCCAGCAGCCACGGCAGGGTGCAGGGCTATGGCTACACCTTC. This gives the protein CASSHGRVQGYGYTF.

CDR3 nucleotides: TGCGCCAGCACCGACCTCAATGAGCAGTTCTTC. This codes for CASTDLNEQFF. This chain links TRBV10-2 with TRBJ2-1; D remains ambiguous. The CDR3 length is 11 residues. V was clipped by 7 bases and J by 6 bases, with 7 bases between them. The germline gives CDR1 WSHSY, CDR2 SAAADI.

In this sample, this clonotype turned up many times. This chain links TRBV27 with TRBJ1-1, with 7 bases that match TRBD1. The CDR3 contains 16 residues. V shed 6 bases, J shed 1 base, and the junction held 11 bases outside the gene matches. Germline V gene data show CDR1 as MNHEY and CDR2 as SMNVEV (reference sequence). For the CDR3, the DNA is TGTGCCAGCAGAAGACAGGGTCGGGGTCAGAACACTGAAGCTTTCTTT. This gives the protein CASRRQGRGQNTEAFF.

This clonotype was counted at least ten times. The gene calls are TRBV4-1 and TRBJ1-5, with unresolved D. V was cut by 1 base and J by 4 bases, with 20 bases left in between. This CDR3 contains 18 residues. Germline V gene data show CDR1 as MGHRA and CDR2 as YSYEKL. CDR3 sequence (DNA): TGCGCCAGCAGCCAAGTTATGCGCACTCTGGGAGGGAATCAGCCCCAGCATTTT. Translated, it gives CASSQVMRTLGGNQPQHF.

This clonotype was observed at least ten times. The chain recombines TRBV20-1 with TRBJ2-3; no definite D call. Germline lookup yields CDR1 DFQATT and CDR2 SNEGSKA (reference sequence). The CDR3 has 10 amino acids. Trimming removed 3 bases from V and 8 bases from J, with 6 bases in between. CDR3 coding DNA: TGCAGTGCTAGCAGAAGTACGCAGTATTTT. Amino acid sequence: CSASRSTQYF.

This clonotype was recorded many times. The chain uses TRBV20-1 and TRBJ2-7; D possibly corresponds to TRBD1 (6 bases). The CDR3 sequence is 13 residues long. The germline V gene encodes CDR1 DFQATT and CDR2 SNEGSKA (reference sequence). The V end lost 3 bases, the J end lost 0 bases, and 9 bases lay between the germline ends. This CDR3 reads CSARGHRSYEQYF. CDR3 sequence (DNA): TGCAGTGCTAGGGGACATCGCTCCTACGAGCAGTACTTC.

There are many counts of this clonotype. The CDR3 loop is CASSTQGQGIRGNTEAFF. In DNA form, the CDR3 reads TGTGCCAGCAGCACCCAAGGACAGGGAATTAGGGGGAACACTGAAGCTTTCTTT. The chain employs TRBV7-2 and TRBJ1-1; 8 bases map to TRBD1. J gave up 1 base and V 5 bases, and 15 bases lay outside the gene matches. The CDR3 loop spans 18 amino acids. Germline values: CDR1 SGHTA, CDR2 FQGNSA.

This clonotype was observed many times. The V and J genes are TRBV27 and TRBJ2-2, with 13 bases aligning to TRBD2. The CDR3 has 17 amino acids. V shed 7 bases, J shed 0 bases, and the junction held 5 bases outside the gene matches. Germline V lookup: CDR1 MNHEY, CDR2 SMNVEV (reference sequence). CDR3 sequence reads: CASNPTSGRPNTGELFF. Here the CDR3 DNA reads TGTGCCAGCAACCCGACTAGCGGGAGGCCGAACACCGGGGAGCTGTTTTTT.

This clonotype was seen repeatedly, ten times or more. This chain links TRBV3-1 with TRBJ1-2; D remains ambiguous. This CDR3 is built from 14 residues. From germline, CDR1 is LGHDT and CDR2 YNNKEL (reference sequence). The ends were cut back, 1 base at V and 2 bases at J, with 8 bases in the middle. This chain's CDR3 is CASSQGRTNYGYTF. CDR3 coding DNA: TGTGCCAGCAGCCAAGGGCGGACCAACTATGGCTACACCTTC.

A few counts support this clonotype. V and J are TRBV4-1 and TRBJ1-6, with no clear D. CDR1 and CDR2 from the germline V gene are MGHRA and YSYEKL. The CDR3 covers 13 residues. V lost 1 base, J lost 10 bases, and 8 bases lay in between. The CDR3 nucleotides are TGCGCCAGCAGCCAAGTGGTATCATCACCCCTCCACTTT. It specifies CASSQVVSSPLHF.

This clonotype was counted many times. The chain uses TRBV7-8 and TRBJ2-3; TRBD2 agrees at 14 bases. V trimming: 4 bases; J trimming: 8 bases; junction bases outside the gene matches: 11. Germline lookup yields CDR1 SGHVS and CDR2 FQNEAQ. This CDR3 is built from 17 residues. The CDR3 DNA sequence: TGTGCCAGCAGCTCGACCTCTGGGACTAGCGGGGGAGGTACGCAGTATTTT. It is translated as CASSSTSGTSGGGTQYF.

This clonotype was detected many times. The chain employs TRBV29-1 and TRBJ2-7, with D possibly being TRBD1 or TRBD2 (5 bases each). V lost 7 bases and J 2 bases, leaving 18 bases between the germline ends. The CDR3 runs to 14 residues. CDR1 and CDR2 (germline): SQVTM, ANQGSEA. This CDR3 is CSAHTGTAPYEQYF. In nucleotides, the CDR3 is TGCAGCGCCCATACCGGGACGGCCCCCTACGAGCAGTACTTC.

This chain joins TRBV4-2 and TRBJ2-1; 8 bases align to TRBD1. CDR3 size: 13 residues. From germline, CDR1 is LGHNA and CDR2 YNFKEQ. Trimming removed 0 bases from V and 9 bases from J; junction bases left unmatched: 1. CDR3: CASSQDQGAEQFF. The CDR3 DNA is TGTGCCAGCAGCCAAGATCAGGGGGCTGAGCAGTTCTTC.

This clonotype was seen at least ten times. The gene calls are TRBV5-1 and TRBJ1-6; 9 nucleotides match TRBD1. The CDR3 is made up of 15 amino acids. The germline CDR1 and CDR2 sequences are SGHRS and YFSETQ. Losses at the gene ends were 4 bases for V and 8 bases for J; bases not matched to a gene: 7. This CDR3 reads CASSDRTGADSPLHF. For the CDR3, the DNA is TGCGCCAGCAGCGACCGGACAGGGGCGGATTCACCCCTCCACTTT.

This clonotype occurred many times. This chain uses TRBV6-1 with TRBJ2-7; 10 positions agree with TRBD2. The V gene end was trimmed by 3 bases and the J gene end by 3 bases; junction bases not matched to a gene: 5. The CDR3 length is 15 residues. CDR1 MNHNS and CDR2 SASEGT come from the germline V gene. The DNA for the CDR3 is TGTGCCAGCAGTGAGGGGAGGACTAGCGGCTACGAGCAGTACTTC. Encoded protein: CASSEGRTSGYEQYF.

This clonotype was seen at least ten times. This sequence joins TRBV20-1 and TRBJ2-3, with 10 bases fitting TRBD1. Germline V gene sequence: CDR1 DFQATT, CDR2 SNEGSKA (reference sequence). Trimming removed 4 bases from V and 5 bases from J; junction bases left unmatched: 6. The CDR3 length is 14 residues. The CDR3 DNA follows: TGCAGTGCTAAGACAGGGGGCAGGAGAGATACGCAGTATTTT. Amino acids: CSAKTGGRRDTQYF.

This clonotype was counted ten times or more. The rearrangement uses TRBV9 and TRBJ2-3; D possibly corresponds to TRBD2 (7 bases). Germline CDR1 SGDLS, CDR2 YYNGEE. The CDR3 is made up of 15 amino acids. Trimming stripped 0 bases from V and 6 bases from J, with 14 bases between. The CDR3 nucleotides read TGTGCCAGCAGCGTAGGTGGGGGGGCCCGCGATACGCAGTATTTT. Protein: CASSVGGGARDTQYF.

This clonotype showed up many times. The chain employs TRBV11-1 and TRBJ2-2; the D is unclear. Deletions cut 3 bases from V and 8 bases from J, with 31 bases between. The CDR3 has 20 residues. Germline loops: CDR1 SGHAT, CDR2 FQDESV (reference sequence). CDR3 DNA: TGTGCCAGCAGCTTCCGATCATGGGCCTCAATTTCCGCAACCCGGGGGGAGCTGTTTTTT. Translation gives CASSFRSWASISATRGELFF.

This clonotype was counted many times. The chain carries TRBV20-1 and TRBJ2-7; 15 nucleotides agree with TRBD2. Germline CDR1 DFQATT, CDR2 SNEGSKA (reference sequence). With V trimmed by 6 bases and J by 7 bases, 16 bases remained unmatched. CDR3 length: 17 residues. The CDR3 sequence is CSAPRTSGRALGGEQYF. CDR3 DNA: TGCAGTGCCCCCCGGACTAGCGGGAGGGCCCTCGGTGGGGAGCAGTACTTC.

This clonotype was seen many times. This chain uses TRBV6-2 or TRBV6-3 with TRBJ1-1; no clear D gene. The V end lost 6 bases, the J end lost 7 bases, and 12 bases lay between the germline ends. The germline V gene encodes CDR1 MNHEY and CDR2 SVGEGT. The CDR3 extends over 12 amino acids. CDR3 DNA sequence: TGTGCCAGCAGACGCGACGGGTTTGAAGCTTTCTTT. Its protein product is CASRRDGFEAFF.

This clonotype occurred many times. This sequence joins TRBV4-2 and TRBJ2-7; TRBD1 agrees at 9 bases. This CDR3 has 14 amino acids. Unmatched junction bases numbered 5, after V lost 5 bases and J lost 3 bases. In germline, CDR1 is LGHNA, CDR2 YNFKEQ. CDR3 nucleotide sequence: TGTGCCAGCAGCATCGGACAGGGGAGCTACGAGCAGTACTTC. It encodes CASSIGQGSYEQYF.